This entry lists 14 T cell receptor beta chains sequenced from one sample in a study of T cell clonality in common variable immunodeficiency (dated by TCRdb to about 2015). On the study overall, not on this receptor specifically: Reportedly, TCRbeta sequences from CVID had fewer deletions and N-nucleotide insertions, and highly modified clones with 13 or more V deletions were absent from CVID.

For these receptors, no antigen is known. Libraries were built with the immunoSEQ multiplex PCR assay. TCRdb retrieved this table from immuneACCESS and kept in-frame rearrangements only. Not all clones are present; in checked studies, unresolved V genes account for under half, and no reason is known for the remainder. For this sample, tens of thousands of clones appear and none is a singleton. The leading ten clones occupy around 2% of the sample. The sequencing sample was made of peripheral blood mononuclear cells. These receptors all come from a human donor with common variable immunodeficiency.

This clone was counted ten times or more. Other DNA sequences within the sample encode an identical CDR3. CDR3 sequence reads: CASSPGLDRNYGYTF. CDR3 DNA, as far as it was read: TGTGCCAGCAGCCCCGGACTAGACAGGAACTATGGC. The V gene is TRBV7-2, the J gene TRBJ1-2; weak D call: TRBD1 (6 bases). The DNA ends 3 residues before the CDR3 does, and the rest of the CDR3 is filled in from the germline J gene. V lost 5 bases to trimming and J lost 2 bases, with 15 bases between them. Germline V gene data show CDR1 as SGHTA and CDR2 as FQGNSA. CDR3 length: 15 amino acids.

Many counts were recorded for this clone. With the read ending 3 residues before the CDR3 end, the germline J gene is used to fill in that end. The chain has TRBV20-1 and TRBJ2-1, with D possibly being TRBD2 (6 bases). The CDR3 loop spans 18 amino acids. Trimming left V 0 bases short and J 3 bases short, with 21 bases between. Germline assignment: CDR1 DFQATT and CDR2 SNEGSKA (reference sequence). This CDR3 is CSARDGEERGRYYNEQFF. The part of the CDR3 DNA that was read is TGCAGTGCTAGAGATGGGGAGGAGAGGGGCCGCTACTACAATGAG.

There are many counts of this clone. The read gets to within 3 residues of the CDR3 end, and the germline J gene fills in the rest. The chain employs TRBV7-6 and TRBJ2-2; 8 nucleotides line up with TRBD2. Germline CDR1 and CDR2: SGHVS and FNYEAQ. This CDR3 is built from 16 residues. With 2 bases clipped from V and 1 base from J, the junction kept 3 bases outside the gene matches. The CDR3 protein is CASSLFSGGNTGELFF. The covered CDR3 bases are TGTGCCAGCAGCTTATTCAGCGGGGGGAACACCGGGGAG.

This clone was seen ten or more times. From the germline J gene comes the end of the CDR3, since the read stops 3 residues before it. The rearrangement joins TRBV5-1 to TRBJ1-3, with TRBD1 as a possible D gene (5 bases). The CDR3 sequence is 15 residues long. Germline-derived CDR1 and CDR2 are SGHRS and YFSETQ. Trimming removed 3 bases at V and 0 bases at J, with 10 bases between. The sequenced part of the CDR3 DNA is TGCGCCAGCAGCTGGGGCGCAAGCTCTGGAAACACC. Translated, it gives CASSWGASSGNT. The complete CDR3 reads CASSWGASSGNTIYF.

The table lists this clone with many counts. Read coverage stops 3 residues before the CDR3 terminus; the germline J gene supplies the remainder. The chain recombines TRBV6-2 or TRBV6-3 with TRBJ2-1, with unresolved D. The CDR3 sequence is 13 residues long. CDR1 is MNHEY and CDR2 is SVGEGT in the germline V gene. The V end lost 8 bases, the J end lost 0 bases, and 8 bases lay between the germline ends. Incomplete CDR3 DNA: TGTGCCAGCGGCGGTACCTCCTACAATGAG. It translates to CASGGTSYNE. The whole CDR3 sequence is CASGGTSYNEQFF.

At least ten counts were recorded for this clone. The read gets to within 3 residues of the CDR3 end, and the germline J gene fills in the rest. The V gene is TRBV5-1, the J gene TRBJ1-6; perhaps TRBD1 as D (6 bases). The V end lost 0 bases, the J end lost 9 bases, and 13 bases lay between the germline ends. The CDR3 consists of 15 residues. CDR1 is SGHRS and CDR2 is YFSETQ in the germline V gene. The part of the CDR3 DNA that was read is TGCGCCAGCAGCTTGGATGGCAGGGGAAGTTCACCC. Translation: CASSLDGRGSSP. The full CDR3 sequence reads CASSLDGRGSSPLHF.

This clone has at least ten counts. Coverage ceases 3 residues before the CDR3 finishes, and the germline J gene fills in the end. V gene TRBV5-1 combines with J gene TRBJ2-6, with D possibly TRBD1 on 5 matching bases. There are 15 residues in the CDR3. The V gene lost 4 bases and the J gene lost 2 bases, with 10 bases spanning the gap. Germline V gene data show CDR1 as SGHRS and CDR2 as YFSETQ. CDR3 residues: CASSVQGAGANVLTF. Incomplete CDR3 DNA: TGCGCCAGCAGCGTCCAGGGTGCTGGGGCCAACGTC.

This clone came up many times. One end of the junction fails to match germline, which may point to a read error. The missing CDR3 end, 3 residues past where the read stops, is filled in from the germline J gene. The chain carries TRBV7-7 and TRBJ2-1, with TRBD2 matching 8 bases. Germline lookup yields CDR1 SSHAT and CDR2 FNYEAQ (reference sequence). The CDR3 sequence is 14 residues long. The part of the CDR3 DNA that was read is TGTGCTAGCAGCCCGGGCCTAGCGGGTAATGAG. Protein: CASSPGLAGNE. The complete CDR3 protein is CASSPGLAGNEQFF. The whole variable domain, filled in from reference TRBV7-7 and TRBJ2-1, reads GAGVSQSPRYKVTKRGQDVTLRCDPISSHATLYWYQQALGQGPEFLTYFNYEAQPDKSGLPSDRFSAERPEGSISTLTIQRTEQRDSAMYRCASSPGLAGNEQFFGPGTRLTVL.

There are many counts of this clone. From the germline J gene comes the end of the CDR3, since the read stops 3 residues before it. This chain connects TRBV19 to TRBJ2-2, with 8 nucleotides matching TRBD1. CDR1 is LNHDA and CDR2 is SQIVND in the germline V gene (reference sequence). V shed 4 bases and J 8 bases; nucleotides not matched to a gene: 9. This CDR3 has 15 residues. This CDR3 reads CASSKRTGLEGELFF. The part of the CDR3 DNA that was read is TGTGCCAGTAGTAAGCGGACAGGGCTGGAGGGGGAG.

This clone was seen repeatedly, ten times or more. Read coverage stops 3 residues before the CDR3 terminus; the germline J gene supplies the remainder. The chain joins TRBV7-9 to TRBJ2-5; D remains ambiguous. The CDR3 is made up of 13 amino acids. Trimming took 5 bases from V and 4 from J, leaving 11 bases between them. Germline values: CDR1 SEHNR, CDR2 FQNEAQ (reference sequence). CDR3 loop: CASSLRSGETQYF. CDR3 DNA (partial): TGTGCCAGCAGCCTCCGTAGTGGAGAGACC. The full variable domain, its missing parts supplied by reference TRBV7-9 and TRBJ2-5, is DTGVSQNPRHKITKRGQNVTFRCDPISEHNRLYWYRQTLGQGPEFLTYFQNEAQLEKSRLLSDRFSAERPKGSFSTLEIQRTEQGDSAMYLCASSLRSGETQYFGPGTRLLVL.

This clone was seen ten or more times. The sequence runs out 3 residues before the end of the CDR3; the remainder is reconstructed from the germline J gene. The genes are TRBV5-1 and TRBJ1-2; 11 nucleotides align to TRBD1. The germline CDR1 and CDR2 sequences are SGHRS and YFSETQ. The CDR3 is made up of 15 amino acids. V was clipped by 4 bases and J by 4 bases; unmatched bases: 6. CDR3 region: CASSPGGTGGYGYTF. The part of the CDR3 DNA that was read is TGCGCCAGCAGCCCCGGAGGGACAGGGGGCTATGGC. Full variable domain (remainder filled in from reference TRBV5-1 and TRBJ1-2): KAGVTQTPRYLIKTRGQQVTLSCSPISGHRSVSWYQQTPGQGLQFLFEYFSETQRNKGNFPGRFSGRQFSNSRSEMNVSTLELGDSALYLCASSPGGTGGYGYTFGSGTRLTVV.

Many counts were recorded for this clone. Coverage ceases 3 residues before the CDR3 finishes, and the germline J gene fills in the end. The chain combines TRBV20-1 with TRBJ2-3; 8 bases align to TRBD1. Unmatched junction bases numbered 9, after V lost 3 bases and J lost 4 bases. This CDR3 comprises 15 residues. Germline loops: CDR1 DFQATT, CDR2 SNEGSKA (reference sequence). The CDR3 reads CSARAGQGEPDTQYF. CDR3 DNA (partial): TGCAGTGCTAGGGCTGGACAGGGTGAGCCAGATACG.

This clone was seen repeatedly, ten times or more. The DNA ends 3 residues before the CDR3 does, and the rest of the CDR3 is filled in from the germline J gene. The chain employs TRBV4-1 and TRBJ1-1, with D possibly matching TRBD1 (6 bases). This CDR3 region has 15 residues. Germline values: CDR1 MGHRA, CDR2 YSYEKL. The V gene lost 5 bases and the J gene lost 0 bases, with 13 bases spanning the gap. The DNA read from the CDR3 is TGCGCCAGCAGCGCAACCCAGGGGATGAACACTGAA. Translating gives CASSATQGMNTE. The full CDR3 protein reads CASSATQGMNTEAFF.

This clone showed up many times. The CDR3 extends 3 residues past the end of the read, so its final part is completed from the germline J gene. This sequence joins TRBV18 and TRBJ1-2; 9 bases are shared with TRBD1. Germline V CDR1 and CDR2: KGHSH, LQKENI. The CDR3 length is 14 residues. CDR3 bases read: TGTGCCAGCTCACCACGCACAGGGGGCGAACCA. It codes for CASSPRTGGEP. The whole CDR3 protein reads CASSPRTGGEPYTF.